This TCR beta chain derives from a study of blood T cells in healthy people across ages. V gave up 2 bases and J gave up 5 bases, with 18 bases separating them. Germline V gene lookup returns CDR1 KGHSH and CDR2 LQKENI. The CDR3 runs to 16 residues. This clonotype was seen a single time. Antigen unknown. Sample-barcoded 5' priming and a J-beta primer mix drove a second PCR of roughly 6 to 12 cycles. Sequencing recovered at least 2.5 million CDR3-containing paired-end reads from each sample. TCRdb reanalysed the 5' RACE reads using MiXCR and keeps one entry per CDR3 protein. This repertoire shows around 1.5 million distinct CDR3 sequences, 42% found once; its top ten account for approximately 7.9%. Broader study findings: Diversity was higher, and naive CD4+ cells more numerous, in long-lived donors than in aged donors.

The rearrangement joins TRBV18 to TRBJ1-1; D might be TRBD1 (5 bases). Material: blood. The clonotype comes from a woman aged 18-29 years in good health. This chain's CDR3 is CASSPSILSRGTEAFF. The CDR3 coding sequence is TGTGCCAGCTCACCATCAATTTTATCGAGGGGAACTGAAGCTTTCTTT. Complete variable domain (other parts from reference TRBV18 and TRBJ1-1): NAGVMQNPRHLVRRRGQEARLRCSPMKGHSHVYWYRQLPEEGLKFMVYLQKENIIDESGMPKERFSAEFPKEGPSILRIQQVVRGDSAAYFCASSPSILSRGTEAFFGQGTRLTVV.